This passage covers 15 T cell receptor beta chains from one sample sequenced in a study of T cell changes during pregnancy in multiple sclerosis. TCRdb's copy holds only in-frame clones and misses some; the assay was immunoSEQ multiplex PCR. The repertoire holds about 40,000 clones, with roughly 88% as singletons. The specimen was peripheral blood, collected in the first trimester of pregnancy. The receptor set was obtained from a female donor in good health, enrolled as a control in a pregnancy study.

By share, this clone counts as medium-sized. This rearrangement joins TRBV6-6 to TRBJ1-6; D remains unclear. CDR1 MNHNY and CDR2 SVGAGI come from the germline V gene (reference sequence). The CDR3 consists of 15 residues. V gave up 9 bases and J gave up 3 bases, with 15 bases separating them. This chain's CDR3 is CASDPAAGYNSPLHF. CDR3 bases: TGTGCCAGTGACCCGGCGGCGGGCTATAATTCACCCCTCCACTTT.

This clone turned up a few times. This chain uses TRBV5-1 with TRBJ1-1; D possibly corresponds to TRBD1 (6 bases). Between the trimmed V and J ends, which lost 4 bases and 1 base, there was a span of 26 bases. Germline V gene data show CDR1 as SGHRS and CDR2 as YFSETQ. This CDR3 spans 19 amino acids. The CDR3 DNA follows: TGCGCCAGCAGCCGAGGGGGGGGAAGGTCCGTAAACCGGAACACTGAAGCTTTCTTT. Translated, it gives CASSRGGGRSVNRNTEAFF.

The CDR3 loop reads CASSLHPFSGGSTDTQYF. The CDR3, as DNA: TGTGCCAGCAGCTTGCACCCCTTTAGCGGGGGAAGCACAGATACGCAGTATTTT. The V and J genes are TRBV7-2 and TRBJ2-3; 9 nucleotides align to TRBD2. Per germline, CDR1 SGHTA and CDR2 FQGNSA. V dropped 3 bases and J dropped 0; count of bases not matched to a gene: 10. This CDR3 region has 18 residues.

In DNA, the CDR3 is TGTGCCAGCAGCCAGACTAGTTTTGGAGAGACCCAGTACTTC. Translating it yields CASSQTSFGETQYF. The gene calls are TRBV2 and TRBJ2-5; D may be TRBD2 (6 bases). The V and J ends lost 6 bases and 4 bases respectively, with 15 bases between them. CDR3 size: 14 residues. The germline CDR1 and CDR2 sequences are SNHLY and FYNNEI.

The gene calls are TRBV5-1 and TRBJ2-3; 8 bases match TRBD1. CDR3 length equals 15 residues. In germline, CDR1 is SGHRS, CDR2 YFSETQ. V gave up 2 bases and J gave up 4 bases; unmatched junction bases: 6. In DNA, the CDR3 is TGCGCCAGCAGCTTCGACAGGGGTATCTCAGATACGCAGTATTTT. Protein: CASSFDRGISDTQYF.

The rearrangement joins TRBV4-2 to TRBJ2-1; D unresolved. V shed 1 base and J shed 10 bases, with 11 bases lying between them. Germline V gene sequence: CDR1 LGHNA, CDR2 YNFKEQ. The CDR3 runs to 13 residues. CDR3 region: CASSQVSRLEQFF. The CDR3 nucleotides are TGTGCCAGCAGCCAAGTCAGTCGCTTAGAGCAGTTCTTC.

This chain connects TRBV7-2 to TRBJ2-1; D gene unclear. The V end lost 4 bases, the J end lost 4 bases, and 11 bases lay between the germline ends. This CDR3 has 14 residues. Per germline, CDR1 SGHTA and CDR2 FQGNSA. The CDR3 spells CASSSSARYNEQFF. The CDR3 DNA sequence: TGTGCCAGCAGCTCCTCGGCGAGGTACAATGAGCAGTTCTTC. Using reference TRBV7-2 and TRBJ2-1 for the parts outside the CDR3, the full variable domain is GAGVSQSPSNKVTEKGKDVELRCDPISGHTALYWYRQSLGQGLEFLIYFQGNSAPDKSGLPSDRFSAERTGGSVSTLTIQRTQQEDSAVYLCASSSSARYNEQFFGPGTRLTVL.

The CDR3 protein is CASSHLQERANFYEQYF. DNA for the CDR3: TGTGCCAGCAGTCATCTCCAAGAGAGGGCAAACTTCTACGAGCAGTACTTC. The rearrangement joins TRBV27 to TRBJ2-7; possibly TRBD2 for D (5 bases). This CDR3 is built from 17 residues. Germline V gene data show CDR1 as MNHEY and CDR2 as SMNVEV (reference sequence). The ends were cut back, 5 bases at V and 3 bases at J, with 23 bases in the middle.

The count of this clone is one. The J gene is TRBJ2-3, the V gene TRBV29-1; D call uncertain. Trimming took off 8 bases at V and 4 bases at J, with 7 bases between the two ends. In germline, CDR1 is SQVTM, CDR2 ANQGSEA. This CDR3 has 10 residues. CDR3 nucleotide sequence: TGCAGCCTGTATTCAGATACGCAGTATTTT. Translating gives CSLYSDTQYF.

The chain has TRBV5-5 and TRBJ2-7; TRBD1 aligns across 9 bases. Germline lookup yields CDR1 SGHKS and CDR2 YYEKEE (reference sequence). The ends lost 4 bases at V and 9 bases at J; junction bases unmatched: 14. The CDR3 covers 15 residues. The DNA of the CDR3 is TGTGCCAGCAGCCCCAGGTCCGGGACAGGGTTCTGGCAGTACTTC. This sequence encodes CASSPRSGTGFWQYF.

The genes are TRBV4-2 and TRBJ1-2; weak D call: TRBD1 (6 bases). Between the trimmed V and J ends, which lost 4 bases and 7 bases, there was a span of 22 bases. Germline V gene lookup returns CDR1 LGHNA and CDR2 YNFKEQ. The CDR3 is 16 amino acids. CDR3 DNA: TGTGCCAGCAGCCGTAACCCTGGGGGCGGAGAAAGTGGCTACACCTTC. Amino acid sequence: CASSRNPGGGESGYTF.

This chain links TRBV6-1 with TRBJ2-1; 8 bases match TRBD2. The J segment lost 5 bases and the V segment lost 2 bases, leaving 5 bases of the junction unmatched. There are 15 residues in the CDR3. In germline, CDR1 is MNHNS, CDR2 SASEGT. The CDR3 is CASSELAGSHNEQFF. The CDR3 DNA reads TGTGCCAGCAGTGAACTAGCGGGTTCCCACAATGAGCAGTTCTTC.

Only a few counts were recorded for this clone. This chain joins TRBV5-1 and TRBJ2-1, with D perhaps matching TRBD2 (5 bases). Trimming removed 0 bases at V and 10 bases at J, with 23 bases between. This CDR3 is built from 17 residues. In germline, CDR1 is SGHRS, CDR2 YFSETQ. The CDR3 protein is CASSLDDERSTVREQFF. In DNA form, the CDR3 reads TGCGCCAGCAGCTTGGACGATGAGCGGAGTACAGTTCGAGAGCAGTTCTTC.

The V and J genes are TRBV7-8 and TRBJ1-5, with D possibly being TRBD1 (5 bases). The V end lost 2 bases, the J end lost 6 bases, and 5 bases lay between the germline ends. The CDR3 runs to 12 residues. The germline CDR1 and CDR2 sequences are SGHVS and FQNEAQ. CDR3 region: CASSLTGQPQHF. As DNA, the CDR3 is TGTGCCAGCAGCTTAACAGGTCAGCCCCAGCATTTT.

The chain links TRBV4-3 to TRBJ2-2, with D perhaps matching TRBD2 (6 bases). The CDR3 contains 16 residues. Trimming removed 2 bases from V and 5 bases from J, with 15 bases in between. The germline V gene encodes CDR1 LGHNA and CDR2 YSLEER. The CDR3 region is CASSQNRIGGTGELFF. DNA of the CDR3: TGCGCCAGCAGCCAAAACCGCATCGGGGGTACCGGGGAGCTGTTTTTT.